This entry lists 14 T cell receptor beta chains sequenced from one sample in a study of shared clonotypes between healthy human individuals. Data came from immunoSEQ multiplex PCR; TCRdb stores just in-frame clones and leaves some out. The data contain 2 million to 2.5 million clones, approximately 94% of them singletons. CD45RO-negative cells were positively selected for CCR7, leaving out terminally differentiated effector memory CD45RA+ cells. The sample taken for sequencing was naive CD8+ T cells sorted from blood. The receptors derive from a man younger than 35 in good health.

This clone came up once. CDR3 protein: CASSSSLGQGTPEAFF. The CDR3 bases are TGTGCCAGCAGCTCCTCCCTGGGACAGGGGACGCCTGAAGCTTTCTTT. V and J are TRBV7-9 and TRBJ1-1; 10 nucleotides line up with TRBD1. The CDR3 loop spans 16 amino acids. J gave up 6 bases and V 4 bases, and 11 bases lay outside the gene matches. From germline, CDR1 is SEHNR and CDR2 FQNEAQ (reference sequence).

This chain connects TRBV7-8 to TRBJ2-7; D uncertain. The V gene's germline CDR1 is SGHVS and CDR2 FQNEAQ. The ends were cut back, 3 bases at V and 6 bases at J, with 12 bases in the middle. The CDR3 consists of 13 residues. This CDR3 is CASSLGGLGEQYF. The CDR3 DNA reads as TGTGCCAGCAGCTTGGGCGGTCTCGGCGAGCAGTACTTC.

The chain is built from TRBV27 and TRBJ1-5, with D hard to call. Germline lookup yields CDR1 MNHEY and CDR2 SMNVEV (reference sequence). This CDR3 region has 15 residues. V shed 3 bases and J shed 2 bases, with 11 bases lying between them. The CDR3 sequence: CASSLEGSGNQPQHF. CDR3 DNA sequence: TGTGCCAGCAGTTTGGAGGGATCGGGCAATCAGCCCCAGCATTTT.

The chain employs TRBV2 and TRBJ2-1; D possibly corresponds to TRBD2 (6 bases). V shed 4 bases and J shed 7 bases, with 26 bases lying between them. The germline V gene has CDR1 SNHLY and CDR2 FYNNEI. This CDR3 region has 18 residues. The CDR3, as DNA: TGTGCCAGCAGTGTTCCCGAAGATGGTGTCAGGGAGGTAAATGAGCAGTTCTTC. Translated, it gives CASSVPEDGVREVNEQFF.

The chain combines TRBV29-1 with TRBJ1-2; no firm D call. This CDR3 contains 13 residues. V was pared by 7 bases and J by 2 bases, with 14 bases between. Germline loops: CDR1 SQVTM, CDR2 ANQGSEA. The CDR3 sequence: CSAQSAVNYGYTF. CDR3 bases: TGCAGCGCTCAGTCCGCCGTAAACTATGGCTACACCTTC. The full variable domain, with the rest looked up from reference TRBV29-1 and TRBJ1-2, is SAVISQKPSRDICQRGTSLTIQCQVDSQVTMMFWYRQQPGQSLTLIATANQGSEATYESGFVIDKFPISRPNLTFSTLTVSNMSPEDSSIYLCSAQSAVNYGYTFGSGTRLTVV.

Remarks on this clone: Within the sample, other DNA sequences also encode this same CDR3. This rearrangement joins TRBV7-9 to TRBJ2-1; tentatively, D is TRBD2 (6 bases). The CDR3 is 15 residues long. Germline CDR1 reads SEHNR; CDR2 reads FQNEAQ (reference sequence). Trimming cost V 5 bases and J 1 base, with 12 bases left between them. The CDR3 loop reads CASSPAGSSYNEQFF. In nucleotides, the CDR3 is TGTGCCAGCAGCCCAGCGGGCAGTTCCTACAATGAGCAGTTCTTC.

V is TRBV2 and J is TRBJ2-1; TRBD2 aligns across 14 bases. With 2 bases clipped from V and 6 bases from J, the junction kept 9 bases outside the gene matches. This CDR3 spans 18 amino acids. From germline, CDR1 is SNHLY and CDR2 FYNNEI. In nucleotides, the CDR3 is TGTGCCAGCAGTGAACGGCACCCGACTAGCGGGGGGGTCAATGAGCAGTTCTTC. The encoded protein is CASSERHPTSGGVNEQFF.

The chain joins TRBV6-4 to TRBJ2-7, with TRBD2 matching over 10 bases. With 3 bases clipped from V and 6 bases from J, the junction kept 11 bases outside the gene matches. Germline values: CDR1 MRHNA, CDR2 SNTAGT. This CDR3 region has 16 residues. The CDR3 DNA follows: TGTGCCAGCAGTGATGGGACTAGCGCAAGAGTCCCCGAGCAGTACTTC. Translation gives CASSDGTSARVPEQYF.

The count of this clone is one. The sample carries other DNA sequences with the same CDR3. This chain uses TRBV5-1 with TRBJ2-7; D is ambiguous. Germline CDR1 is SGHRS and CDR2 is YFSETQ. The V end lost 2 bases, the J end lost 2 bases, and 5 bases lay between the germline ends. The CDR3 extends over 12 amino acids. The CDR3 sequence: CASSLTPYEQYF. CDR3 DNA: TGCGCCAGCAGCTTAACCCCCTACGAGCAGTACTTC.

The chain employs TRBV6-1 and TRBJ2-7, with TRBD1 identical over 7 bases. CDR1 and CDR2 from the germline V gene are MNHNS and SASEGT. V was clipped by 6 bases and J by 3 bases; unmatched bases: 8. The CDR3 runs to 14 residues. The CDR3 spells CASSHRGPVYEQYF. The CDR3 DNA follows: TGTGCCAGCAGCCACAGGGGTCCTGTCTACGAGCAGTACTTC.

The CDR3 loop is CATSDRVGTEAFF. In DNA form, the CDR3 reads TGTGCCACCTCCGACAGGGTAGGCACTGAAGCTTTCTTT. The chain combines TRBV15 with TRBJ1-1; the match to TRBD1 covers 7 bases. The junction had 7 bases not matched to a gene; V was cut back by 8 bases and J by 4 bases. The CDR3 consists of 13 residues. Germline CDR1 is LNHNV and CDR2 is YYDKDF (reference sequence).

The gene calls are TRBV27 and TRBJ1-5; D might be TRBD1 (5 bases). Germline V CDR1 and CDR2: MNHEY, SMNVEV (reference sequence). The V end lost 6 bases, the J end lost 5 bases, and 11 bases lay between the germline ends. CDR3 length: 13 residues. The CDR3, as DNA: TGTGCCAGCAGCCTAATACAGGATCAGCCCCAGCATTTT. This gives the protein CASSLIQDQPQHF.

The V and J genes are TRBV5-5 and TRBJ1-5; 8 bases fit TRBD1. This CDR3 region has 15 residues. Germline CDR1 and CDR2: SGHKS and YYEKEE (reference sequence). V gave up 3 bases and J gave up 2 bases; unmatched junction bases: 4. The DNA of the CDR3 is TGTGCCAGCAGCTCCGGACAGGGCGGCAATCAGCCCCAGCATTTT. It encodes CASSSGQGGNQPQHF.

This clone appeared once. The chain is built from TRBV7-2 and TRBJ1-1; possibly TRBD1 for D (5 bases). CDR1 and CDR2 from the germline V gene are SGHTA and FQGNSA. V lost 5 bases to trimming and J lost 3 bases, with 10 bases between them. The CDR3 consists of 13 residues. The CDR3, as DNA: TGTGCCAGCAGCGTGGGACGTTACACTGAAGCTTTCTTT. Encoded protein: CASSVGRYTEAFF.